This T cell receptor (beta chain) was recorded in a study of monozygotic twins with inflammatory bowel disease. Study results and limitations: Using the inverse Simpson index, IBD patients had lower TCRbeta diversity than healthy co-twins.

The CDR3 spans 14 residues. Germline lookup yields CDR1 SGHRS and CDR2 YFSETQ. TCRdb reprocessed the 5' RACE reads and stores each CDR3 protein as one record, lacking DNA. This sample lists about 450,000 distinct CDR3 sequences; its ten largest clones have roughly 2.3%. Whole blood, unsorted for T cells, was the source of total RNA. A note on this clonotype: Its target is not known.

Sequences were obtained from blood. The chain carries TRBV5-1 and TRBJ1-6. The clonotype originates from a human donor with ulcerative colitis or Crohn's disease, or a healthy co-twin of an affected twin (not recorded which). CDR3 sequence reads: CASSLAGRDSPLHF.